These T cell receptor beta chains were read from a single sample in a study of glioma-infiltrating T cells after dendritic cell vaccination. Using immunoSEQ multiplex PCR, the repertoire was profiled, and TCRdb retains in-frame clones only, with some absent. The sample carries roughly 96,000 clones, 79% recorded once. Here the sequenced sample was blood, taken before dendritic cell vaccination. These receptors were obtained from a human donor with glioblastoma. CDR3s include the opening cysteine and the closing phenylalanine or tryptophan. A D gene is named only where the DNA matches it firmly. The listing skips clone size in some rows; elsewhere it reads once, few, many or a size class.

D,J,V,size,length,DNA,CDR3
TRBD2,TRBJ2-1,TRBV11-1,few,17,TGTGCCAGCAGCTTTACCGGGACTAGCTTGTCCTACAATGAGCAGTTCTTC,CASSFTGTSLSYNEQFF
TRBD1,TRBJ2-2,TRBV5-6,-,15,TGTGCCAGCAGCTTGAACAGGGGGCTGGGCGGGGAGCTGTTTTTT,CASSLNRGLGGELFF
-,TRBJ1-2,TRBV23-1,-,12,TGCGCCAGCAGTCCACGGGTGGAGGGCTACACCTTC,CASSPRVEGYTF
-,TRBJ2-1,TRBV19,-,15,TGTGCCAGTAGTATATCGGGAAGCTCCTACAATGAGCAGTTCTTC,CASSISGSSYNEQFF
TRBD2,TRBJ2-3,TRBV2,-,17,TGTGCCAGCAGCTTCCTACGACTAGCGGGAGTGGTAGATACGCAGTATTTT,CASSFLRLAGVVDTQYF
-,TRBJ1-2,TRBV27,-,15,TGTGCCAGCAGTTTGGGAGCCAGAGGGGGTCATGGCTACACCTTC,CASSLGARGGHGYTF
-,TRBJ2-3,TRBV2,-,14,TGTGCCAGCAGTGAAGCGCTTATCCGGGGTACGCAGTATTTT,CASSEALIRGTQYF
TRBD2,TRBJ2-1,TRBV19,-,15,TGTGCCAGTAGTATGGGACGGGGGGGTATCGATGAGCAGTTCTTC,CASSMGRGGIDEQFF
-,TRBJ1-6,TRBV7-3,-,15,TGTGCCAGCAGTCTAACTAGCTCCTATAATTCACCCCTCCACTTT,CASSLTSSYNSPLHF
TRBD1,TRBJ2-7,TRBV18,-,14,TGTGCCAGCTCACCGGGGACAGGCGTGTCGTCGCAGTACTTC,CASSPGTGVSSQYF
-,TRBJ1-1,TRBV11-2,-,11,TGTGCCAGCAGTCCCGTGTTTGAAGCTTTCTTT,CASSPVFEAFF
TRBD1,TRBJ1-1,TRBV10-1,-,14,TGCGCCAGCAGTCGAGACAGGGTGAACACTGAAGCTTTCTTT,CASSRDRVNTEAFF
TRBD2,TRBJ2-5,TRBV5-4,-,16,TGTGCCAGCAGCCACGGACTAGCGGGGGGAAGAGAGACCCAGTACTTC,CASSHGLAGGRETQYF
TRBD1,TRBJ1-5,TRBV30,-,13,TGTGCCTGGAGCAGGGGGCAAGGTCAGCCCCAGCATTTT,CAWSRGQGQPQHF
-,TRBJ2-7,TRBV2,-,13,TGTGCCAGCAGTGTCCAGGTCTGGTACGAGCAGTACTTC,CASSVQVWYEQYF
TRBD1,TRBJ1-6,TRBV10-3,few,14,TGTGCCATCAGTGGGGGGACAGGAGATTCACCCCTCCACTTT,CAISGGTGDSPLHF
TRBD1,TRBJ2-5,TRBV29-1,-,16,TGCAGCGTTGCGGGCCGGATAACAGGGGGCAGGGAGACCCAGTACTTC,CSVAGRITGGRETQYF
-,TRBJ1-2,TRBV5-1,-,16,TGCGCCAGCAGCTTGGGGACAGCCAAAGCTAACTATGGCTACACCTTC,CASSLGTAKANYGYTF
TRBD2,TRBJ2-7,TRBV6-1,-,14,TGTGCCAGCAGTCAACTAGCGGGAGCGGGAGAGCAGTACTTC,CASSQLAGAGEQYF
TRBD1,TRBJ1-1,TRBV7-9,-,15,TGTGCCAGCAGCATGAGACAGGGGAGGTACACTGAAGCTTTCTTT,CASSMRQGRYTEAFF
TRBD1,TRBJ1-2,TRBV5-4,many,14,TGTGCCAGCAGCCTACAGGGGGGCGGCTATGGCTACACCTTC,CASSLQGGGYGYTF
-,TRBJ2-3,TRBV6-6,-,12,TGTGCCAGCAGTTCTAGTGGGGATACGCAGTATTTT,CASSSSGDTQYF
-,TRBJ2-7,TRBV19,once,13,TGTGCCAGTAGTATAGGGCAGGGCCACGAGCAGTACTTC,CASSIGQGHEQYF
-,TRBJ2-3,TRBV10-3,-,14,TGTGCCATCAGTATACAGGGTCCCACAGATACGCAGTATTTT,CAISIQGPTDTQYF
-,TRBJ1-1,TRBV6-1,-,13,TGTGCCAGCAGTCGACAGAGAAACACTGAAGCTTTCTTT,CASSRQRNTEAFF
-,TRBJ1-1,TRBV4-1,-,16,TGCGCCAGCAGCCAAGAAGTGAGAGGAATAAACACTGAAGCTTTCTTT,CASSQEVRGINTEAFF
-,TRBJ1-2,TRBV5-1,-,12,TGCGCCAGCAGCGATCGACAGTATGGCTACACCTTC,CASSDRQYGYTF
TRBD1,TRBJ1-2,TRBV14,-,15,TGTGCCAGCAGCCAAGGGGCAGGGGGTGGCTATGGCTACACCTTC,CASSQGAGGGYGYTF
TRBD2,TRBJ2-7,TRBV18,-,15,TGTGCCAGCTCACCATCGGGACTAGCCTACTACGAGCAGTACTTC,CASSPSGLAYYEQYF
-,TRBJ1-1,TRBV27,-,15,TGTGCCAGCAGTTTTTACGACTTGAGAAACACTGAAGCTTTCTTT,CASSFYDLRNTEAFF
TRBD1,TRBJ1-5,TRBV28,-,15,TGTGCCAGCAGTTTCTCGACAGGGGGCAATCAGCCCCAGCATTTT,CASSFSTGGNQPQHF